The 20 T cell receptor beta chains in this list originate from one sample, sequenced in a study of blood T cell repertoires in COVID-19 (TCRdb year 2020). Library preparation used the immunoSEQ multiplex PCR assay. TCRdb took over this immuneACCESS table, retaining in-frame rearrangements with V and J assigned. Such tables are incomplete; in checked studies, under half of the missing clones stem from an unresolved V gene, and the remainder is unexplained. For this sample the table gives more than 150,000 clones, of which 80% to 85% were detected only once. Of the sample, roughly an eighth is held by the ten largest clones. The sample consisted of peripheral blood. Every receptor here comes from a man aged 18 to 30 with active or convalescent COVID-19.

The CDR3: CASSSGQGNNQPQHF. CDR3 sequence (DNA): TGTGCCAGCAGCTCGGGACAGGGGAACAATCAGCCCCAGCATTTT. The chain carries TRBV13 and TRBJ1-5, with TRBD1 matching 10 bases. CDR1 is PRHDT, CDR2 FYEKMQ, per germline (reference sequence). The J segment lost 3 bases and the V segment lost 4 bases, leaving 3 bases of the junction unmatched. The CDR3 contains 15 residues.

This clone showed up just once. CDR3 amino acids: CASSAEGYGYTF. The CDR3 coding sequence is TGCGCCAGCAGCGCGGAGGGTTATGGCTACACCTTC. The J gene is TRBJ1-2, the V gene TRBV5-1; no clear D. The CDR3 length is 12 residues. Germline loops: CDR1 SGHRS, CDR2 YFSETQ. V gave up 4 bases and J gave up 5 bases, with 9 bases separating them.

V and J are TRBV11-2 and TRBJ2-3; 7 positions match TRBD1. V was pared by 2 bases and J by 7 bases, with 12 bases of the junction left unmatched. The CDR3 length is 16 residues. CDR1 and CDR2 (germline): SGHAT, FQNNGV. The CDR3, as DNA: TGTGCCAGCAGCTTACCTTTAAGGGACAGAGGAAATACGCAGTATTTT. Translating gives CASSLPLRDRGNTQYF.

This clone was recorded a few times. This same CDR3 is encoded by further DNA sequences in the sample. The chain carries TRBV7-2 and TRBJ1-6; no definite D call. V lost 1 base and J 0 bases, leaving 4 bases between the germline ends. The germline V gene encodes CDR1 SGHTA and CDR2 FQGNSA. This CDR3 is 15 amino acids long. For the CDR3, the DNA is TGTGCCAGCAGCTTAGGGAGCTCCTATAATTCACCCCTCCACTTT. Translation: CASSLGSSYNSPLHF. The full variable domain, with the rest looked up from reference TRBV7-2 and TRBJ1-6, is GAGVSQSPSNKVTEKGKDVELRCDPISGHTALYWYRQSLGQGLEFLIYFQGNSAPDKSGLPSDRFSAERTGGSVSTLTIQRTQQEDSAVYLCASSLGSSYNSPLHFGNGTRLTVT.

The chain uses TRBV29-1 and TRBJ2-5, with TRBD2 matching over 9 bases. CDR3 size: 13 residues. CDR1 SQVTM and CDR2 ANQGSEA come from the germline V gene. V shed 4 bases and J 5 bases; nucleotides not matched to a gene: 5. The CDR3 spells CSVGAGGPETQYF. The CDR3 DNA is TGCAGCGTTGGGGCGGGGGGGCCCGAGACCCAGTACTTC. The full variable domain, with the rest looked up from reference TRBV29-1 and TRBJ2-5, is SAVISQKPSRDICQRGTSLTIQCQVDSQVTMMFWYRQQPGQSLTLIATANQGSEATYESGFVIDKFPISRPNLTFSTLTVSNMSPEDSSIYLCSVGAGGPETQYFGPGTRLLVL.

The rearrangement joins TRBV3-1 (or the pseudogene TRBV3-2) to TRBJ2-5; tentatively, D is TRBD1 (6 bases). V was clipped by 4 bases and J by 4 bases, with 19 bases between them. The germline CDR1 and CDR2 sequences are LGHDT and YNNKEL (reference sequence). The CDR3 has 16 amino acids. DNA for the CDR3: TGTGCCAGCAGCCCAGCTGGGGGCAGACGAAGAGAGACCCAGTACTTC. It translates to CASSPAGGRRRETQYF.

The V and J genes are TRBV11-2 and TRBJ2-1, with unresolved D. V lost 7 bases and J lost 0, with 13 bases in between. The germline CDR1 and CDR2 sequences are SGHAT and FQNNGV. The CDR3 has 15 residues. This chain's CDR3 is CASTLKTRSYNEQFF. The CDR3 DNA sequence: TGTGCCAGCACTTTAAAAACTCGCTCCTACAATGAGCAGTTCTTC. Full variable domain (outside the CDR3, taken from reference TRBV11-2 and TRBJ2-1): EAGVAQSPRYKIIEKRQSVAFWCNPISGHATLYWYQQILGQGPKLLIQFQNNGVVDDSQLPKDRFSAERLKGVDSTLKIQPAKLEDSAVYLCASTLKTRSYNEQFFGPGTRLTVL.

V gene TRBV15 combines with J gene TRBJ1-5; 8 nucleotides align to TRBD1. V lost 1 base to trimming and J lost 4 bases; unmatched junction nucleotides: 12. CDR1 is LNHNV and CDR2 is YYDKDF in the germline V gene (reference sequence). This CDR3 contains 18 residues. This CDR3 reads CATSRGTGKGGGNQPQHF. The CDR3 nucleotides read TGTGCCACCAGCAGAGGGACAGGGAAGGGCGGAGGTAATCAGCCCCAGCATTTT. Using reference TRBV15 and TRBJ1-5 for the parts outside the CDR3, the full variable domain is DAMVIQNPRYQVTQFGKPVTLSCSQTLNHNVMYWYQQKSSQAPKLLFHYYDKDFNNEADTPDNFQSRRPNTSFCFLDIRSPGLGDTAMYLCATSRGTGKGGGNQPQHFGDGTRLSIL.

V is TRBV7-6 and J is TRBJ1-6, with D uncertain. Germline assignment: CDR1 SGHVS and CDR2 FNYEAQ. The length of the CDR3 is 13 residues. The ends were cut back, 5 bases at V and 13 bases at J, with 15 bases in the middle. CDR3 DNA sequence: TGTGCCAGCAGCCCCCTGGGAATAGCGCCCCTCCACTTT. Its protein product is CASSPLGIAPLHF.

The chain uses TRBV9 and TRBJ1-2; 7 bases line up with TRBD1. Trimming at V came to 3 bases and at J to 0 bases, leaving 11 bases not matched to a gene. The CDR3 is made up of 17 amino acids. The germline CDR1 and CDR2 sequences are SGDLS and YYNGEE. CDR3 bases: TGTGCCAGCAGCGCCGGGGCCGGGACAGAAGCTAACTATGGCTACACCTTC. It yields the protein CASSAGAGTEANYGYTF.

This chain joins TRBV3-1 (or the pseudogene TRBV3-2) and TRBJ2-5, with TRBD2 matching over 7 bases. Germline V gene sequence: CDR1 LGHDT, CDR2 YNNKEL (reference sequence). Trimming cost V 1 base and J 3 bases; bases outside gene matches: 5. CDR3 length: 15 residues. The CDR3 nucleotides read TGTGCCAGCAGCCAAGGGTTTGGGGGGGAAGAGACCCAGTACTTC. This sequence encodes CASSQGFGGEETQYF.

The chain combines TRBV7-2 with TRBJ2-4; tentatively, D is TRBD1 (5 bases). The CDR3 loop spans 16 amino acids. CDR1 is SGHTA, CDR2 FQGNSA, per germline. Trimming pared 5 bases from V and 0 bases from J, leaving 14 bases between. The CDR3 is CASSLNRGRAKNIQYF. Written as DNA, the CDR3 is TGTGCCAGCAGCCTGAATAGGGGAAGAGCCAAAAACATTCAGTACTTC.

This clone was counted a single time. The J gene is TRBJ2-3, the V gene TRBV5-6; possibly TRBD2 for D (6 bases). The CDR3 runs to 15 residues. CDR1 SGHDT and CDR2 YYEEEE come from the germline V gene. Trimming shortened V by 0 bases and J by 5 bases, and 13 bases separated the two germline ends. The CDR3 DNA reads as TGTGCCAGCAGCTTGGTCCGGGAGTTCGAAGATACGCAGTATTTT. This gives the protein CASSLVREFEDTQYF.

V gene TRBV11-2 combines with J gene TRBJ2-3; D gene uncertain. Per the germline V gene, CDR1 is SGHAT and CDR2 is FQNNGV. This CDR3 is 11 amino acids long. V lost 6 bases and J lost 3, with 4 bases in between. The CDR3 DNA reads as TGTGCCAGCAGTAAAACAGATACGCAGTATTTT. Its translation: CASSKTDTQYF.

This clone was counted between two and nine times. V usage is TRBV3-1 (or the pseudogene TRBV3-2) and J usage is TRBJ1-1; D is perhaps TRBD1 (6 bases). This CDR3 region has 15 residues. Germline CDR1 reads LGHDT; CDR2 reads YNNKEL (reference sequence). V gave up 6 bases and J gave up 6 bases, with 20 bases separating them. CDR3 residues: CASRMDTGTRSEAFF. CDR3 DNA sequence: TGTGCCAGCAGGATGGATACAGGGACGAGGTCTGAAGCTTTCTTT.

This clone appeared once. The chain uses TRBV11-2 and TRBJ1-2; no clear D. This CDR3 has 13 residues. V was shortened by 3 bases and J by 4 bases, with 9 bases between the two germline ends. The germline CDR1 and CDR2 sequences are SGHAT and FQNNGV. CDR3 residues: CASSFTRGYGYTF. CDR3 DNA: TGTGCCAGCAGCTTTACCAGAGGCTATGGCTACACCTTC.

CDR3: CASSPSGGGYEQYF. CDR3 sequence (DNA): TGTGCCAGCTCACCGAGCGGGGGGGGTTACGAGCAGTACTTC. The J gene is TRBJ2-7, the V gene TRBV18, with TRBD2 matching 10 bases. The length of the CDR3 is 14 residues. Germline CDR1 is KGHSH and CDR2 is LQKENI. The V segment lost 3 bases and the J segment 4 bases; nucleotides outside the gene matches: 3.

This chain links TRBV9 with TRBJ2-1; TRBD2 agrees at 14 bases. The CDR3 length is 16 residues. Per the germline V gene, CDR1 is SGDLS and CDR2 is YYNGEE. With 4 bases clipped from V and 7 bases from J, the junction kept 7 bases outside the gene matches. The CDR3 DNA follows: TGTGCCAGCAGCCCCCCCGGGACTAGCGGGGGTAATGAGCAGTTCTTC. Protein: CASSPPGTSGGNEQFF.

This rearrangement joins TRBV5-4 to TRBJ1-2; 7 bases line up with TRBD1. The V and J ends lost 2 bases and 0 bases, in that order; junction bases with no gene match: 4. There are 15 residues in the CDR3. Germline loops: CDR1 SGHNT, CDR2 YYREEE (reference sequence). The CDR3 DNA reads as TGTGCCAGCAGCTTAACGGGACAGTCTAACTATGGCTACACCTTC. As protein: CASSLTGQSNYGYTF.

CDR3 coding DNA: TGTGCCAGCAGTATTGGGACAGATTACGAGCAGTACTTC. Its translation: CASSIGTDYEQYF. The chain recombines TRBV27 with TRBJ2-7; 7 positions agree with TRBD1. This CDR3 region has 13 residues. Losses at the gene ends were 5 bases for V and 4 bases for J; bases not matched to a gene: 5. CDR1 and CDR2 (germline): MNHEY, SMNVEV (reference sequence).